This T cell receptor beta chain was observed in a study of technical replicates of blood from a handful of donors. The CDR3 covers 14 residues. The germline V gene encodes CDR1 SEHNR and CDR2 FQNEAQ (reference sequence). V was cut by 5 bases and J by 2 bases, with 12 bases left in between. Method: immunoSEQ multiplex PCR; TCRdb's copy keeps in-frame clones and lacks some. The table has roughly 72,000 clones, roughly 96% seen once; the top ten hold 0.34%. V is TRBV7-9 and J is TRBJ2-5, with D tentatively TRBD1 (6 bases). The sequenced sample was T cells isolated from PBMCs. The receptor comes from a human donor in good health. CDR3 region: CASSRTGWQETQYF. CDR3 coding DNA: TGTGCCAGCAGCCGTACAGGGTGGCAAGAGACCCAGTACTTC.